These 9 T cell receptor beta chains originate from one sample sequenced in a study of blood T cell repertoires in COVID-19. The data were produced by immunoSEQ multiplex PCR, yet TCRdb's version contains in-frame clones alone and is incomplete. This sample has roughly 350,000 clones, with approximately 87% found just once. Sequenced material: peripheral blood. Source of these receptors: a woman aged 30 to 39 with COVID-19, enrolled during active disease.

The chain joins TRBV2 to TRBJ1-5; the match to TRBD1 covers 7 bases. CDR1 is SNHLY, CDR2 FYNNEI, per germline. The CDR3 length is 15 residues. V was pared by 6 bases and J by 1 base, with 6 bases of the junction left unmatched. The CDR3 bases are TGTGCCAGCAGACCCGACAGGGTGAGCAATCAGCCCCAGCATTTT. As protein: CASRPDRVSNQPQHF.

The chain combines TRBV9 with TRBJ2-3; D unresolved. V shed 1 base and J shed 0 bases, with 9 bases lying between them. CDR1 and CDR2 (germline): SGDLS, YYNGEE. This CDR3 region has 15 residues. CDR3 bases: TGTGCCAGCAGCGTAAGGCGGCACAGCACAGATACGCAGTATTTT. This translates into CASSVRRHSTDTQYF.

The chain has TRBV9 and TRBJ2-5; 8 nucleotides match TRBD2. The CDR3 extends over 14 amino acids. The germline gives CDR1 SGDLS, CDR2 YYNGEE. V trimming: 1 base; J trimming: 5 bases; junction bases outside the gene matches: 4. Here the CDR3 DNA reads TGTGCCAGCAGCGTAAACGGGAGGGCGGAGACCCAGTACTTC. Its protein product is CASSVNGRAETQYF. The variable domain in full, with the rest retrieved from reference TRBV9 and TRBJ2-5, is DSGVTQTPKHLITATGQRVTLRCSPRSGDLSVYWYQQSLDQGLQFLIQYYNGEERAKGNILERFSAQQFPDLHSELNLSSLELGDSALYFCASSVNGRAETQYFGPGTRLLVL.

The rearrangement uses TRBV9 and TRBJ1-1, with 10 bases that match TRBD1. The CDR3 length is 15 residues. From germline, CDR1 is SGDLS and CDR2 YYNGEE. J gave up 7 bases and V 4 bases, and 10 bases lay outside the gene matches. CDR3 sequence reads: CASSSYGGQGNEAFF. The CDR3, as DNA: TGTGCCAGCAGCTCATACGGGGGACAGGGGAATGAAGCTTTCTTT.

The rearrangement links TRBV5-4 to TRBJ2-7; D is perhaps TRBD2 (5 bases). V was cut by 0 bases and J by 2 bases, with 15 bases left in between. Germline CDR1 SGHNT, CDR2 YYREEE (reference sequence). The CDR3 totals 16 residues. The CDR3 DNA is TGTGCCAGCAGCTTGGGATCCGGGAAGGAGACCTACGAGCAGTACTTC. It translates to CASSLGSGKETYEQYF.

This chain uses TRBV2 with TRBJ2-6, with D unresolved. The ends were cut back, 5 bases at V and 2 bases at J, with 10 bases in the middle. CDR1 and CDR2 (germline): SNHLY, FYNNEI. The CDR3 length is 15 residues. The CDR3 sequence is CASSNDITGANVLTF. Written as DNA, the CDR3 is TGTGCCAGCAGTAACGACATTACTGGGGCCAACGTCCTGACTTTC.

This rearrangement joins TRBV23-1 to TRBJ2-4; D might be TRBD2 (5 bases). TRBV23-1 counts as an open reading frame of uncertain function. There are 13 residues in the CDR3. With 9 bases removed from V and 15 bases from J, the gap between germline ends came to 24 bases. The CDR3 nucleotides read TGCGCCAGGGATTCGCGGACGGGGTTCGCTGCGTACTTC. Its translation is CARDSRTGFAAYF.

The chain has TRBV28 and TRBJ1-4; the D gene is possibly TRBD1 (6 bases). Trimming stripped 6 bases from V and 2 bases from J, with 13 bases between. The CDR3 has 15 residues. Germline V gene lookup returns CDR1 MDHEN and CDR2 SYDVKM. CDR3 bases: TGTGCCAGCAGCCTAGGGGGGGGGACTAATGAAAAACTGTTTTTT. This sequence encodes CASSLGGGTNEKLFF.

The rearrangement joins TRBV19 to TRBJ2-3; TRBD1 is a possible D gene (6 bases). Trimming shortened V by 2 bases and J by 4 bases, and 19 bases separated the two germline ends. The CDR3 has 17 amino acids. Per the germline V gene, CDR1 is LNHDA and CDR2 is SQIVND (reference sequence). In nucleotides, the CDR3 is TGTGCCAGTAGTATAACCTCAGGGGCCAGAGTTCCAGATACGCAGTATTTT. It encodes CASSITSGARVPDTQYF.